This T cell receptor (beta chain) originates from a study of beta chain features in type 1 diabetes. The overall study: Patients shared similar age, gender and cell yields with healthy donors.

Study-level points and caveats: Patients and controls would be equally affected if PCR favored shorter templates.

CDR3 size: 13 residues. From germline, CDR1 is ENHRY and CDR2 SYGVKD. V lost 6 bases to trimming and J lost 4 bases; unmatched junction nucleotides: 5. The whole isolated RNA underwent reverse transcription, so sequencing captured expressed TCRB transcripts. Some clones are missing from TCRdb's copy, which holds only in-frame ones; the method was immunoSEQ multiplex PCR. The data show 140,000 or so clones, about 9.2% seen once. Details on this clone: The target antigen is unknown.

The receptor's source is a man younger than 35 in good health. The chain carries TRBV10-3 and TRBJ2-7; 8 positions match TRBD1. Sequencing was carried out using central memory CD4+ T cells from blood. This CDR3 reads CAISGQGAYEQYF. The CDR3 nucleotides are TGTGCCATCAGCGGTCAGGGGGCTTACGAGCAGTACTTC.